Each of the 4 T cell receptor beta chains below was sequenced from the same sample in a study of T cell repertoires in cytomegalovirus infection. Each CDR3 protein is one row after TCRdb ran MiXCR on the reads. The sample contains about 260,000 distinct CDR3 sequences, approximately 10% of which appear only once. Sample: PBMCs. The receptor source for this set is a human donor in good health (CMV status not recorded). Some clones in this sample may be carry-over from other donors' samples.

The table lists this clonotype with a few counts. This chain connects TRBV11-2 to TRBJ2-2; D possibly corresponds to TRBD1 (5 bases). V was trimmed by 2 bases and J by 5 bases, leaving 9 bases between them. Germline-derived CDR1 and CDR2 are SGHAT and FQNNGV. CDR3 length: 14 residues. The CDR3 reads CASSLKGQTGELFF. In DNA form, the CDR3 reads TGTGCCAGCAGCTTAAAGGGGCAAACCGGGGAGCTGTTTTTT. The variable domain in full, with the rest retrieved from reference TRBV11-2 and TRBJ2-2, is EAGVAQSPRYKIIEKRQSVAFWCNPISGHATLYWYQQILGQGPKLLIQFQNNGVVDDSQLPKDRFSAERLKGVDSTLKIQPAKLEDSAVYLCASSLKGQTGELFFGEGSRLTVL.

This chain joins TRBV28 and TRBJ2-7, with TRBD1 as a possible D gene (6 bases). The V and J ends lost 6 bases and 12 bases respectively, with 18 bases between them. CDR1 is MDHEN, CDR2 SYDVKM, per germline. This CDR3 has 12 residues. CDR3 bases: TGTGCCAGCAGATCCGGGACACTGACTGCGTACTTC. It yields the protein CASRSGTLTAYF.

The V and J genes are TRBV25-1 and TRBJ1-5, with 8 bases matching TRBD1. The V and J ends lost 4 bases and 3 bases, in that order; junction bases with no gene match: 5. This CDR3 is built from 15 residues. Germline V gene sequence: CDR1 MGHDK, CDR2 SYGVNS. The CDR3 sequence is CASSAGGRNNQPQHF. The CDR3 DNA is TGTGCCAGCAGTGCAGGGGGCAGGAACAATCAGCCCCAGCATTTT.

The table lists this clonotype with many counts. The chain employs TRBV2 and TRBJ2-1, with 8 bases matching TRBD2. Losses at the gene ends were 6 bases for V and 10 bases for J; bases not matched to a gene: 8. Germline CDR1 is SNHLY and CDR2 is FYNNEI. The CDR3 spans 13 residues. CDR3 sequence reads: CASRSSGSPEQFF. The CDR3 DNA follows: TGTGCCAGCAGGTCTAGCGGGTCCCCGGAGCAGTTCTTC.